This TCR beta chain was recorded in a study of molecular identifiers for immune sequencing clone quantification. Study summary: Four of five splits of RNA from about 20,000 or 100,000 naive CD8 cells were sequenced in replicates. Study outcomes and limitations: Clones above 20 RNA copies contained over 98% of effector molecules but under 1% of naive ones. Clone sizes that are highly expanded could be underestimated when identical TCR molecules share a barcode.

This clonotype was seen repeatedly, ten times or more. Its specificity is unknown. Previously described methods and listed TCR primers were used for bulk TCR libraries. Each CDR3 protein gets one entry after TCRdb re-called the PCR reads with MiXCR. The sample lists more than 300,000 distinct CDR3 sequences; about 22% were seen once. Per germline, CDR1 SGDLS and CDR2 YYNGEE. The V end lost 3 bases, the J end lost 6 bases, and 10 bases lay between the germline ends. The CDR3 totals 12 residues. Sequencing used naive CD8+ T cells from blood, with Jurkat cell RNA spiked in. Subset in this sample: FACS-sorted CD8+CD4-CCR7+CD45RA+ naive T cells. The rearrangement uses TRBV9 and TRBJ2-7, with D maybe TRBD2 (5 bases). The source is a human donor in good health. Some libraries in this study had Jurkat cell RNA spiked in. In DNA form, the CDR3 reads TGTGCCAGCAGCGCCATCGGAGGCGAGCAGTACTTC. Translated: CASSAIGGEQYF.